A selection of T cell receptor beta chains follows, all from one sample in a study of T cells after yellow fever vaccination. One entry per CDR3 protein results from TCRdb running MiXCR on the 5' RACE reads. This sample has roughly 310,000 distinct CDR3 sequences; 3.6% occur once, and the top ten carry 23%. Sequenced here: PBMCs, sampled on the day of the yellow fever booster vaccination. These receptors came from a man aged 18 to 30 who received the YFV17D yellow fever vaccine. CDR3s include the opening cysteine and the closing phenylalanine or tryptophan. A D gene is named only where the DNA matches it firmly. Part of the rows lack a size; the others show once, few, many or a class for expanded clones.

TRBV5-6	TRBJ2-7	.	many	TGTGCCAGCAGCCCCGGACCGAGATACGAGCAGTACTTC	CASSPGPRYEQYF
TRBV12-3/TRBV12-4	TRBJ1-6	TRBD1	few	TGTGCCAGCAGGCAGGGGGTCCAGAATTCACCCCTCCACTTT	CASRQGVQNSPLHF
TRBV5-1	TRBJ2-5	.	.	TGCGCCAGCAGCTCCAGGGGATCAGGGACCCAGTACTTC	CASSSRGSGTQYF
TRBV7-8	TRBJ1-2	TRBD1	many	TGTGCCAGCAGCTTAGATTTATTGGGACAGGGCCTCTATGGCTACACCTTC	CASSLDLLGQGLYGYTF
TRBV20-1	TRBJ2-1	.	few	TGCAGTGCCAAGAAGGGGGCTAGCGGCAATGAGCAGTTCTTC	CSAKKGASGNEQFF
TRBV7-2	TRBJ2-3	TRBD2	many	TGTGCCAGCAGCTTAGGTGTTAGCGGGGGGGGCACAGATACGCAGTATTTT	CASSLGVSGGGTDTQYF
TRBV5-8	TRBJ2-5	.	many	TGTGCCAGCAGCTTGGCCGCGGTCCAAGAGACCCAGTACTTC	CASSLAAVQETQYF
TRBV10-3	TRBJ2-6	TRBD1	many	TGTGCCATCAGCGGGACAGGGGGATCTGGGGCCAACGTCCTGACTTTC	CAISGTGGSGANVLTF
TRBV4-2	TRBJ2-3	.	few	TGTGCCAGCAGCCAGACCGGGACTTGGGACCGTAACACAGATACGCAGTATTTT	CASSQTGTWDRNTDTQYF
TRBV20-1	TRBJ1-2	.	few	TGCAGTGCTAGAGATAACGGTGGAACACTGAAAGAGCATGGCTACACCTTC	CSARDNGGTLKEHGYTF
TRBV10-1	TRBJ2-5	TRBD1	many	TGCGCCAGCAGCCCCGGGACAGCGACGCAAGAGACCCAGTACTTC	CASSPGTATQETQYF
TRBV12-3/TRBV12-4	TRBJ1-3	.	many	TGTGCCAGCAGTTTGCCCGGAAACACCATATATTTT	CASSLPGNTIYF
TRBV4-1	TRBJ2-4	.	few	TGCGCCAGCAGCCAAGATAATAGGCAGGCCATTCAGTACTTC	CASSQDNRQAIQYF
TRBV11-2	TRBJ1-6	.	many	TGTGCCAGCAGCCCAGGGCCGGGGAGGTCTTCACCCCTCCACTTT	CASSPGPGRSSPLHF
TRBV5-1	TRBJ1-1	.	many	TGCGCCAGCAGGGTGAACACTGAAGCTTTCTTT	CASRVNTEAFF
TRBV11-2	TRBJ2-7	.	few	TGTGCCAGCAGCTTAGAGCCGGCGAGGGGGTACGAGCAGTACTTC	CASSLEPARGYEQYF
TRBV6-2/TRBV6-3	TRBJ1-5	.	.	TGTGCCAGCAGTTCGGTGCGTGGGACTCTCTTCGGGGAGCCCCAGCATTTT	CASSSVRGTLFGEPQHF
TRBV5-1	TRBJ2-3	.	.	TGCGCCAGCAGCTTACTTCAACAGCCACCCACAGATACGCAGTATTTT	CASSLLQQPPTDTQYF
TRBV4-1	TRBJ2-7	TRBD2	many	TGCGCCAGCAGCCAAGGACTAGCGGGGACCTACGAGCAGTACTTC	CASSQGLAGTYEQYF
TRBV4-3	TRBJ2-3	TRBD2	many	TGCGCCAGCAGCCAAGGAGGGAGGGCTGGAGATACGCAGTATTTT	CASSQGGRAGDTQYF
TRBV29-1	TRBJ1-4	.	.	TGCAGCGTCAGACGCTCGTGGGGTCCTAATGAAAAACTGTTTTTT	CSVRRSWGPNEKLFF
TRBV7-2	TRBJ1-1	.	many	TGTGCCAGCAGCTTCTCTCAGGACACTGAAGCTTTCTTT	CASSFSQDTEAFF
TRBV12-3/TRBV12-4	TRBJ2-7	TRBD1	many	TGTGCCAGCAGTCGGCGGGACAGGGGGCTTCACGAGCAGTACTTC	CASSRRDRGLHEQYF
TRBV5-1	TRBJ1-1	TRBD1	many	TGCGCCAGCAGCATAGGGACAGGCACTGAAGCTTTCTTT	CASSIGTGTEAFF
TRBV7-3	TRBJ2-5	.	.	TGTGCCAGCAGCCCTAGTGGGGGGTCCGGAGAGACCCAGTACTTC	CASSPSGGSGETQYF
TRBV4-1	TRBJ2-3	.	many	TGCGCCAGCAAGGGGGACAACACAGATACGCAGTATTTT	CASKGDNTDTQYF
TRBV9	TRBJ2-1	TRBD2	few	TGTGCCAGCAGCGTAGGCGGGGGGATGTCCAATGAGCAGTTCTTC	CASSVGGGMSNEQFF
TRBV5-1	TRBJ1-2	TRBD1	.	TGCGCCAGCAGCTTCCGGGACAGACCCTATGGCTACACCTTC	CASSFRDRPYGYTF
TRBV7-9	TRBJ2-7	TRBD1	many	TGTGCCAGCAGTATACCTGGGGACAGTAGATATATGAACGAGCAGTACTTC	CASSIPGDSRYMNEQYF
TRBV20-1	TRBJ1-6	TRBD1	few	TGCAGTGCTAGAGTGCAGGACAGGGGGCAACCCAATTCACCCCTCCACTTT	CSARVQDRGQPNSPLHF
TRBV12-3/TRBV12-4	TRBJ1-4	.	.	TGTGCCAGCAGTTTTCTTTCTATGGAGGAAAAACTGTTTTTT	CASSFLSMEEKLFF
TRBV3-1	TRBJ2-7	TRBD1	few	TGTGCCAGCAGCCAAGGGTTCGCGACAGGGTCCTACGAGCAGTACTTC	CASSQGFATGSYEQYF
TRBV6-1	TRBJ1-5	.	many	TGTGCCAGCAGTGAAAGGGGCCGGGGCAATCAGCCCCAGCATTTT	CASSERGRGNQPQHF
TRBV29-1	TRBJ2-3	.	.	TGCAGCGTTGAAGACGGGCAGGCCTTT	CSVEDGQAF
TRBV19	TRBJ2-5	.	many	TGTGCCAGTAGTATGTTGGGTAGAGGGGGCCAAGAGACCCAGTACTTC	CASSMLGRGGQETQYF
TRBV5-1	TRBJ2-2	TRBD2	many	TGCGCCAGCAGCCGTCGACTAGCGGGGGGGGCCGGGGAGCTGTTTTTT	CASSRRLAGGAGELFF
TRBV6-5	TRBJ1-2	.	.	TGTGCCAGCAGTTACGGCATCGCTAACTATGGCTACACCTTC	CASSYGIANYGYTF
TRBV5-1	TRBJ2-5	.	many	TGCGCCAGCAGCTCAGGGGCAGGAGAGACCCAGTACTTC	CASSSGAGETQYF
TRBV20-1	TRBJ2-5	.	many	TGCAGTGCTCGTACAATGCAAGAGACCCAGTACTTC	CSARTMQETQYF
TRBV11-2	TRBJ2-5	TRBD2	many	TGTGCCAGCAGCGTCGGGGGGACTAGCGGGGGCCACCAAGAGACCCAGTACTTC	CASSVGGTSGGHQETQYF
TRBV4-3	TRBJ2-7	TRBD2	many	TGCGCCAGCAGCCAAGGACTAGCGGGGAGTGGGGCTTACGAGCAGTACTTC	CASSQGLAGSGAYEQYF
TRBV5-1	TRBJ2-5	.	many	TGCGCCAGCAGCTTACGAGGTGATCAAGAGACCCAGTACTTC	CASSLRGDQETQYF